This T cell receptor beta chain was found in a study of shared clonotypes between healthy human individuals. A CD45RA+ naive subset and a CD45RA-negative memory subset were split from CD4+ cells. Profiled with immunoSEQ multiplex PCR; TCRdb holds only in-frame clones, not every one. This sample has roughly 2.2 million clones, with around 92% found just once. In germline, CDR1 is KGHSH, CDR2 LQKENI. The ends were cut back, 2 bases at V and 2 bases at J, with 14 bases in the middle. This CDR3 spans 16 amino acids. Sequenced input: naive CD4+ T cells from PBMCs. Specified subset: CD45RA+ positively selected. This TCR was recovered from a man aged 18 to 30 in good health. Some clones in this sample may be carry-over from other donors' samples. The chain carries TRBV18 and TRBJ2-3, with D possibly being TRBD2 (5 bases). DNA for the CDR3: TGTGCCAGCTCACCAAATCCAGCGGAATACACAGATACGCAGTATTTT. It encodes CASSPNPAEYTDTQYF.